This TCR beta chain was profiled in a study of blood T cell repertoires in COVID-19. As handled by the study authors: Using reference gene primer amplification, nucleated cell counts were estimated. Using immunoSEQ multiplex PCR, the repertoire was profiled, and TCRdb retains in-frame clones only, with some absent. Clonal size and the V and J genes are those of that table, whereas D and trimming came from the DNA. The sample records roughly 97,000 clones, approximately 83% being singletons. Germline V CDR1 and CDR2: MDHEN, SYDVKM. The CDR3 covers 18 residues. Losses at the gene ends were 5 bases for V and 6 bases for J; bases not matched to a gene: 19.

V is TRBV28 and J is TRBJ1-3; 7 bases agree with TRBD1. The clonotype comes from a woman older than 75 with active or convalescent COVID-19. The sample consisted of peripheral blood. The CDR3 loop reads CASSPYPSVGGRQNTIYF. CDR3 DNA: TGTGCCAGCAGTCCTTACCCGTCCGTAGGGGGCAGGCAAAACACCATATATTTT.